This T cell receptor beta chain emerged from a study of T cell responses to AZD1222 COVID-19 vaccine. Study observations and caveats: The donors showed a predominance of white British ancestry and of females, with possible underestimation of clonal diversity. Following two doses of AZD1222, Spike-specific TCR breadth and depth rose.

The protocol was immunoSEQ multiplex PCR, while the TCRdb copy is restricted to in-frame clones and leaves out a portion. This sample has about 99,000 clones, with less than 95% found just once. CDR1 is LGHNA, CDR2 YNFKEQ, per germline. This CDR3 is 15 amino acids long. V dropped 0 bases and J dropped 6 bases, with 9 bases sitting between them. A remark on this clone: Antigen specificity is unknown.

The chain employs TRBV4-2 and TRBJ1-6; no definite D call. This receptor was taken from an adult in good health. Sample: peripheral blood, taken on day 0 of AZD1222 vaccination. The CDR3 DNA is TGTGCCAGCAGCCAAGAAACAAATACTAATTCACCCCTCCACTTT. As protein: CASSQETNTNSPLHF.